The 28 T cell receptor beta chains below were found in one sample sequenced in a study of cytomegalovirus exposure and HLA in healthy donors. Use of 60 Vbeta and 13 Jbeta primers characterized the PCR. Profiled with immunoSEQ multiplex PCR; TCRdb holds only in-frame clones, not every one. Of about 210,000 clones listed, about four fifths are singletons. The sample consisted of PBMCs. The receptor set was obtained from a woman in her 50s in good health and CMV-seropositive.

The gene calls are TRBV7-9 and TRBJ1-1; TRBD1 aligns across 9 bases. CDR1 and CDR2 (germline): SEHNR, FQNEAQ (reference sequence). This CDR3 is 15 amino acids long. V was clipped by 5 bases and J by 1 base; unmatched bases: 5. DNA of the CDR3: TGTGCCAGCAGCCAGACAGGGGGGAGGAACACTGAAGCTTTCTTT. Its protein is CASSQTGGRNTEAFF.

This clone was found once. The CDR3, as DNA: TGTGCCAGCAGCTCCGGGACTAGCGGGGGGCCCTCGGGGGAGCTGTTTTTT. Its translation: CASSSGTSGGPSGELFF. V is TRBV7-9 and J is TRBJ2-2; TRBD2 aligns across 15 bases. Germline lookup yields CDR1 SEHNR and CDR2 FQNEAQ (reference sequence). The CDR3 totals 17 residues. Unmatched junction bases numbered 8, after V lost 4 bases and J lost 8 bases.

This chain links TRBV28 with TRBJ1-2, with 7 positions matching TRBD1. The CDR3 extends over 13 amino acids. Trimming at V came to 3 bases and at J to 2 bases, leaving 0 bases not matched to a gene. The V gene's germline CDR1 is MDHEN and CDR2 SYDVKM. CDR3 sequence: CASSLDRNYGYTF. The CDR3 DNA is TGTGCCAGCAGTTTGGACAGGAACTATGGCTACACCTTC.

As to this clone: Other nucleotide sequences from this sample produce the same CDR3. J is TRBJ1-1 and V is TRBV9; 8 bases align to TRBD1. The V gene's germline CDR1 is SGDLS and CDR2 YYNGEE. J gave up 1 base and V 2 bases, and 4 bases lay outside the gene matches. This CDR3 has 15 amino acids. CDR3 amino acids: CASSVSGTGNTEAFF. The CDR3 coding sequence is TGTGCCAGCAGCGTTTCCGGGACAGGGAACACTGAAGCTTTCTTT.

V gene TRBV6-1 combines with J gene TRBJ2-7, with 7 bases matching TRBD1. V was clipped by 3 bases and J by 3 bases; unmatched bases: 11. Per germline, CDR1 MNHNS and CDR2 SASEGT. The CDR3 is 16 residues long. CDR3 amino acids: CASSDGPWTGNYEQYF. The DNA of the CDR3 is TGTGCCAGCAGTGATGGGCCGTGGACAGGCAACTACGAGCAGTACTTC.

The genes are TRBV7-9 and TRBJ2-7; tentative D call: TRBD2 (6 bases). V lost 5 bases to trimming and J lost 4 bases, with 15 bases between them. The CDR3 sequence is 14 residues long. Per germline, CDR1 SEHNR and CDR2 FQNEAQ (reference sequence). This chain's CDR3 is CASSPRTTGYEQYF. CDR3 bases: TGTGCCAGCAGCCCTCGGACTACAGGTTACGAGCAGTACTTC.

CDR3 DNA sequence: TGCGCCAGCAGTTCTAGCGGATCCTACAATGAGCAGTTCTTC. Translating gives CASSSSGSYNEQFF. This rearrangement joins TRBV10-1 to TRBJ2-1; 7 bases align to TRBD2. The germline V gene encodes CDR1 WNHNN and CDR2 SYGVQD (reference sequence). This CDR3 comprises 14 residues. V dropped 5 bases and J dropped 1; count of bases not matched to a gene: 2.

DNA of the CDR3: TGTGCCAGCAGCTTAAACCCCGACAGGGCGGGGGCCAACGTCCTGACTTTC. Its protein product is CASSLNPDRAGANVLTF. The chain recombines TRBV7-3 with TRBJ2-6; 7 nucleotides agree with TRBD1. Unmatched junction bases numbered 7, after V lost 1 base and J lost 4 bases. CDR3 length: 17 residues. Germline V gene sequence: CDR1 SGHTA, CDR2 FQGTGA.

J is TRBJ2-1 and V is TRBV9, with a possible D match to TRBD1 (7 bases). The CDR3 loop spans 15 amino acids. Trimming removed 2 bases from V and 7 bases from J, with 16 bases in between. Germline V gives CDR1 SGDLS, CDR2 YYNGEE. DNA of the CDR3: TGTGCCAGCAGCGTCATGCAGGGGGGCTATAATGAGCAGTTCTTC. Translation gives CASSVMQGGYNEQFF.

The chain carries TRBV7-3 and TRBJ2-5; TRBD2 aligns across 10 bases. From germline, CDR1 is SGHTA and CDR2 FQGTGA. CDR3 length: 16 residues. V gave up 1 base and J gave up 2 bases; unmatched junction bases: 4. CDR3 residues: CASSLKTSGAQETQYF. The CDR3 DNA reads as TGTGCCAGCAGCTTAAAAACTAGCGGGGCACAAGAGACCCAGTACTTC. Full variable domain (rest looked up from reference TRBV7-3 and TRBJ2-5): GAGVSQTPSNKVTEKGKYVELRCDPISGHTALYWYRQSLGQGPEFLIYFQGTGAADDSGLPNDRFFAVRPEGSVSTLKIQRTERGDSAVYLCASSLKTSGAQETQYFGPGTRLLVL.

This clone has just a few counts. The V gene is TRBV4-1, the J gene TRBJ1-1, with TRBD1 matching 9 bases. This CDR3 is 17 amino acids long. V shed 0 bases, J shed 7 bases, and the junction held 12 bases outside the gene matches. Per germline, CDR1 MGHRA and CDR2 YSYEKL. The CDR3: CASSQDIRTGVFGEAFF. DNA for the CDR3: TGCGCCAGCAGCCAAGATATCAGGACAGGGGTGTTCGGTGAAGCTTTCTTT.

The chain uses TRBV7-9 and TRBJ2-7, with 10 positions matching TRBD1. V gave up 5 bases and J gave up 9 bases; unmatched junction bases: 10. The germline V gene encodes CDR1 SEHNR and CDR2 FQNEAQ (reference sequence). The CDR3 loop spans 14 amino acids. CDR3 bases: TGTGCCAGCAGCGCAGGGACAGGGGATATGGGGCAGTACTTC. Protein sequence: CASSAGTGDMGQYF.

The rearrangement joins TRBV9 to TRBJ2-7; D might be TRBD1 (6 bases). V gave up 0 bases and J gave up 3 bases, with 13 bases separating them. CDR1 and CDR2 from the germline V gene are SGDLS and YYNGEE. The CDR3 covers 15 residues. CDR3 in amino acids: CASSVGGQGIYEQYF. DNA of the CDR3: TGTGCCAGCAGCGTAGGGGGGCAGGGGATCTACGAGCAGTACTTC.

This chain uses TRBV2 with TRBJ2-5; D is perhaps TRBD1 (6 bases). Germline V gene sequence: CDR1 SNHLY, CDR2 FYNNEI. The CDR3 runs 14 residues. V dropped 4 bases and J dropped 1 base, with 10 bases sitting between them. CDR3 sequence: CASSGRTVQETQYF. The CDR3 DNA sequence: TGTGCCAGCAGTGGCAGGACAGTCCAAGAGACCCAGTACTTC.

The V call is TRBV10-3, the J call TRBJ1-5; 11 bases fit TRBD1. Trimming cost V 4 bases and J 7 bases; bases outside gene matches: 15. CDR3 length: 18 residues. Germline V gives CDR1 ENHRY, CDR2 SYGVKD. The CDR3 spells CAISGGDRGMVLGQPQHF. CDR3 sequence (DNA): TGTGCCATCAGTGGGGGGGACAGGGGGATGGTCCTCGGACAGCCCCAGCATTTT.

This chain joins TRBV9 and TRBJ1-1; tentative D call: TRBD1 (6 bases). V was cut by 4 bases and J by 1 base, with 11 bases left in between. This CDR3 is 14 amino acids long. CDR1 is SGDLS, CDR2 YYNGEE, per germline. The CDR3 nucleotides are TGTGCCAGCAGCCCGAGGGGGGGGAACACTGAAGCTTTCTTT. Protein sequence: CASSPRGGNTEAFF.

This chain uses TRBV27 with TRBJ2-7, with TRBD1 identical over 8 bases. CDR3 length: 15 amino acids. Germline V gene lookup returns CDR1 MNHEY and CDR2 SMNVEV (reference sequence). Trimming at V came to 4 bases and at J to 4 bases, leaving 9 bases not matched to a gene. CDR3 nucleotides: TGTGCCAGCAGTTCGGACAGGGAAGTCGGTTACGAGCAGTACTTC. It translates to CASSSDREVGYEQYF.

This sequence joins TRBV7-9 and TRBJ2-5; 10 bases are a match to TRBD1. Germline assignment: CDR1 SEHNR and CDR2 FQNEAQ (reference sequence). J gave up 0 bases and V 5 bases, and 6 bases lay outside the gene matches. The CDR3 has 16 residues. CDR3 sequence: CASSSPGQGYQETQYF. As DNA, the CDR3 is TGTGCCAGCAGCAGTCCGGGACAGGGGTACCAAGAGACCCAGTACTTC.

In regard to this clone: At one end, the junction sequence differs from germline, possibly due to a read error. This chain uses TRBV6-1 with TRBJ1-3, with D unresolved. This CDR3 contains 13 residues. Germline V gene sequence: CDR1 MNHNS, CDR2 SASEGT. The CDR3 region is CASNEDLGNTIYF. CDR3 bases: TGTGCCAGCAATGAAGATCTAGGAAACACCATATATTTT.

DNA of the CDR3: TGTGCCAGCAGCCCCATCTCAGGGGACACCGTGCAGTACTTC. Translation gives CASSPISGDTVQYF. V is TRBV9 and J is TRBJ2-7, with D possibly being TRBD1 (6 bases). The CDR3 loop spans 14 amino acids. Germline CDR1 reads SGDLS; CDR2 reads YYNGEE. The V and J ends lost 4 bases and 9 bases respectively, with 20 bases between them. Together with reference TRBV9 and TRBJ2-7, the CDR3 gives the full variable domain: DSGVTQTPKHLITATGQRVTLRCSPRSGDLSVYWYQQSLDQGLQFLIQYYNGEERAKGNILERFSAQQFPDLHSELNLSSLELGDSALYFCASSPISGDTVQYFGPGTRLTVT.

This clone was detected only once. The chain couples TRBV5-1 to TRBJ2-3; 11 nucleotides line up with TRBD2. The length of the CDR3 is 18 residues. After removal of 1 base from V and 0 bases from J, the junction contained 7 bases not matched to a gene. Looked up from germline, CDR1 is SGHRS and CDR2 is YFSETQ. In DNA form, the CDR3 reads TGCGCCAGCAGCTTGCAGCCTAGCGGGGGGTCGAGCACAGATACGCAGTATTTT. Amino acids: CASSLQPSGGSSTDTQYF.

A few counts support this clone. The chain carries TRBV6-5 and TRBJ2-7, with a tentative D call TRBD1 (6 bases). The V gene lost 9 bases and the J gene lost 5 bases, with 14 bases spanning the gap. This CDR3 is 12 amino acids long. In germline, CDR1 is MNHEY, CDR2 SVGAGI. CDR3 sequence: CASSQGLDEQYF. The CDR3 coding sequence is TGTGCCAGTAGTCAGGGGTTGGACGAGCAGTACTTC.

CDR3 region: CASSVGTQYGYTF. CDR3 sequence (DNA): TGTGCCAGCAGTGTGGGGACACAGTATGGCTACACCTTC. V usage is TRBV6-1 and J usage is TRBJ1-2; D is perhaps TRBD1 (6 bases). CDR1 and CDR2 (germline): MNHNS, SASEGT. CDR3 size: 13 residues. V was shortened by 4 bases and J by 5 bases, with 11 bases between the two germline ends.

This clone was observed once. V and J are TRBV11-3 and TRBJ2-3; TRBD1 aligns across 7 bases. CDR3 length equals 14 residues. Germline CDR1 and CDR2: SGHNT and YENEEA. V shed 4 bases, J shed 3 bases, and the junction held 4 bases outside the gene matches. The CDR3 sequence: CASSSGQRTDTQYF. The CDR3 bases are TGTGCCAGCAGCTCGGGACAGAGAACAGATACGCAGTATTTT. The complete variable domain, with remaining parts taken from reference TRBV11-3 and TRBJ2-3, reads EAGVVQSPRYKIIEKKQPVAFWCNPISGHNTLYWYLQNLGQGPELLIRYENEEAVDDSQLPKDRFSAERLKGVDSTLKIQPAELGDSAVYLCASSSGQRTDTQYFGPGTRLTVL.

This clone has only a few counts. The chain combines TRBV7-3 with TRBJ1-6; D call uncertain. Germline assignment: CDR1 SGHTA and CDR2 FQGTGA. The CDR3 is 14 residues long. V was shortened by 2 bases and J by 6 bases, with 8 bases between the two germline ends. The DNA for the CDR3 is TGTGCCAGCAGCTTATGGAGGGCTAATTCACCCCTCCACTTT. Protein product: CASSLWRANSPLHF.

V usage is TRBV29-1 and J usage is TRBJ1-1; D may be TRBD1 (5 bases). In germline, CDR1 is SQVTM, CDR2 ANQGSEA. The CDR3 sequence is 10 residues long. V lost 6 bases and J 7 bases, leaving 9 bases between the germline ends. DNA for the CDR3: TGCAGCGTAATGACAGATGAAGCTTTCTTT. This gives the protein CSVMTDEAFF.

This clone has only a few counts. This chain uses TRBV5-6 with TRBJ1-5; D ambiguous. The ends were cut back, 2 bases at V and 9 bases at J, with 15 bases in the middle. Germline V gene lookup returns CDR1 SGHDT and CDR2 YYEEEE. The CDR3 runs to 14 residues. CDR3 nucleotide sequence: TGTGCCAGCAGCTTTAGGACTGGCCCAGGGCCCCAGCATTTT. Protein sequence: CASSFRTGPGPQHF.

This chain connects TRBV6-5 to TRBJ1-5, with D possibly TRBD1 on 5 matching bases. This CDR3 has 14 residues. V lost 4 bases to trimming and J lost 4 bases, with 11 bases between them. CDR1 and CDR2 from the germline V gene are MNHEY and SVGAGI. CDR3 region: CASSLGQANQPQHF. The CDR3 region has the DNA TGTGCCAGCAGTTTGGGGCAGGCTAATCAGCCCCAGCATTTT.